A single sample gave rise to the 16 T cell receptor beta chains below, sequenced in a study of cytomegalovirus exposure and HLA in healthy donors (dated by TCRdb to about 2017). Libraries were constructed by the immunoSEQ multiplex PCR assay. For the multiplex PCR, a mixture combining 60 forward primers for TCR Vbeta segments and 13 reverse primers for TCR Jbeta segments was used. TCRdb carries this immuneACCESS record with in-frame sequences only. Its versions omit some clonotypes, under half of them owing to an unresolved V gene in the studies checked, with the rest unexplained. A total of around 140,000 clones appear in this sample, roughly 70% of them only once. The top ten hold roughly 2% of the sample. Sequencing input: PBMCs. The source is a woman in her fifties or sixties in good health and CMV-seropositive.

This clone was counted only a few times. This rearrangement joins TRBV19 to TRBJ1-5; 7 bases line up with TRBD1. This CDR3 has 17 residues. V was clipped by 5 bases and J by 0 bases; unmatched bases: 10. Per germline, CDR1 LNHDA and CDR2 SQIVND (reference sequence). CDR3 DNA sequence: TGTGCCAGTAGTCCGATCATCAGGGGGTCTAGCAATCAGCCCCAGCATTTT. Translation: CASSPIIRGSSNQPQHF.

The chain joins TRBV15 to TRBJ2-7, with 8 bases lining up with TRBD2. The junction had 7 bases not matched to a gene; V was cut back by 0 bases and J by 0 bases. Per the germline V gene, CDR1 is LNHNV and CDR2 is YYDKDF (reference sequence). The CDR3 spans 17 residues. This CDR3 reads CATSRDAGGVTSYEQYF. DNA of the CDR3: TGTGCCACCAGCAGAGATGCGGGGGGCGTTACCTCCTACGAGCAGTACTTC.

The rearrangement uses TRBV5-6 and TRBJ1-1, with TRBD1 matching 8 bases. The germline V gene encodes CDR1 SGHDT and CDR2 YYEEEE. J gave up 0 bases and V 4 bases, and 5 bases lay outside the gene matches. This CDR3 has 15 residues. The CDR3 sequence: CASSEDRGLNTEAFF. The CDR3 DNA reads as TGTGCCAGCAGCGAAGACAGGGGCCTGAACACTGAAGCTTTCTTT.

The V gene is TRBV28, the J gene TRBJ1-2, with 9 nucleotides matching TRBD1. Losses at the gene ends were 4 bases for V and 12 bases for J; bases not matched to a gene: 12. The CDR3 covers 14 residues. Germline V gives CDR1 MDHEN, CDR2 SYDVKM. For the CDR3, the DNA is TGTGCCAGCAGTTCCCTCGGGACAGGGATCTGGGACACCTTC. Its translation: CASSSLGTGIWDTF.

The DNA for the CDR3 is TGCGCCAGCAGCCATACAGGGAACACTGAAGCTTTCTTT. This codes for CASSHTGNTEAFF. The chain combines TRBV4-1 with TRBJ1-1; TRBD1 is a possible D gene (5 bases). The CDR3 is 13 amino acids. Trimming removed 3 bases from V and 1 base from J, with 6 bases in between. The germline gives CDR1 MGHRA, CDR2 YSYEKL.

This rearrangement joins TRBV7-9 to TRBJ2-1; TRBD2 matches 13 bases. Per the germline V gene, CDR1 is SEHNR and CDR2 is FQNEAQ (reference sequence). Trimming at V came to 8 bases and at J to 15 bases, leaving 10 bases not matched to a gene. The CDR3 contains 13 residues. DNA of the CDR3: TGTGCCAGCGGGACTAGCGGGGACGGTAGAGGGTTCTTC. Translated, it gives CASGTSGDGRGFF.

This clone appeared a few times. Within the sample, other DNA sequences also encode this same CDR3. The chain couples TRBV2 to TRBJ2-1; tentatively, D is TRBD2 (6 bases). The CDR3 runs to 15 residues. Germline CDR1 SNHLY, CDR2 FYNNEI. Deletions cut 6 bases from V and 3 bases from J, with 15 bases between. CDR3 nucleotides: TGTGCCAGCAGCTATAGCGGAGGGAGCTACAATGAGCAGTTCTTC. It encodes CASSYSGGSYNEQFF.

The V and J genes are TRBV15 and TRBJ2-2; 11 bases align to TRBD1. The CDR3 totals 19 residues. CDR1 and CDR2 (germline): LNHNV, YYDKDF (reference sequence). Trimming at V came to 2 bases and at J to 2 bases, leaving 10 bases not matched to a gene. The DNA of the CDR3 is TGTGCCACCAGCAGACCCAAGGCCGGGACAGGGGGTAACACCGGGGAGCTGTTTTTT. This translates into CATSRPKAGTGGNTGELFF.

The chain employs TRBV27 and TRBJ1-2, with 8 nucleotides matching TRBD1. The CDR3 has 14 residues. CDR1 MNHEY and CDR2 SMNVEV come from the germline V gene (reference sequence). J lost 6 bases, V lost 5 bases, and 8 bases had no gene match. The CDR3 reads CASSIDRGGDGYTF. DNA for the CDR3: TGTGCCAGCAGTATAGACAGGGGTGGGGATGGCTACACCTTC.

V usage is TRBV7-2 and J usage is TRBJ1-2; TRBD1 might be the D (6 bases). Trimming removed 4 bases from V and 2 bases from J, with 14 bases in between. Germline CDR1 and CDR2: SGHTA and FQGNSA. CDR3 length: 15 amino acids. The CDR3 spells CASSSGGPLNYGYTF. The CDR3 region has the DNA TGTGCCAGCAGCTCCGGGGGGCCATTAAACTATGGCTACACCTTC.

A remark on this clone: The identical CDR3 is also encoded by other nucleotide sequences in the sample. This chain connects TRBV28 to TRBJ1-1, with unresolved D. Trimming shortened V by 6 bases and J by 1 base, and 12 bases separated the two germline ends. The CDR3 has 14 residues. Germline lookup yields CDR1 MDHEN and CDR2 SYDVKM. CDR3 region: CASSPLRQNTEAFF. CDR3 DNA sequence: TGTGCCAGCAGCCCCTTGAGGCAGAACACTGAAGCTTTCTTT.

The chain recombines TRBV5-5 with TRBJ1-4, with D perhaps TRBD1 (6 bases). The CDR3 contains 16 residues. Germline V gives CDR1 SGHKS, CDR2 YYEKEE (reference sequence). Between the trimmed V and J ends, which lost 0 bases and 7 bases, there was a span of 16 bases. CDR3 residues: CASSLDSWGPGEKLFF. The CDR3 DNA sequence: TGTGCCAGCAGCTTGGATTCCTGGGGGCCAGGTGAAAAACTGTTTTTT. Full variable domain (remainder filled in from reference TRBV5-5 and TRBJ1-4): DAGVTQSPTHLIKTRGQQVTLRCSPISGHKSVSWYQQVLGQGPQFIFQYYEKEERGRGNFPDRFSARQFPNYSSELNVNALLLGDSALYLCASSLDSWGPGEKLFFGSGTQLSVL.

The chain carries TRBV5-6 and TRBJ1-2, with 7 bases fitting TRBD1. Germline-derived CDR1 and CDR2 are SGHDT and YYEEEE. V was pared by 6 bases and J by 4 bases, with 12 bases of the junction left unmatched. The CDR3 loop spans 15 amino acids. The CDR3 DNA follows: TGTGCCAGCATTCCTCTAGACAGGGCATCCTATGGCTACACCTTC. It translates to CASIPLDRASYGYTF.

This clone occurred a few times. CDR3 loop: CASSTGRGETQYF. Written as DNA, the CDR3 is TGTGCCAGCAGCACGGGCCGGGGAGAGACCCAGTACTTC. This rearrangement joins TRBV7-6 to TRBJ2-5; a possible D gene is TRBD2 (5 bases). Between the trimmed V and J ends, which lost 5 bases and 4 bases, there was a span of 11 bases. The CDR3 consists of 13 residues. CDR1 is SGHVS and CDR2 is FNYEAQ in the germline V gene.

The chain couples TRBV6-6 to TRBJ2-2, with TRBD1 matching over 8 bases. The CDR3 runs 16 residues. Germline V gives CDR1 MNHNY, CDR2 SVGAGI (reference sequence). Trimming at V came to 2 bases and at J to 3 bases, leaving 5 bases not matched to a gene. The chain's CDR3 is CASSYPRTGYTGELFF. The CDR3 DNA reads as TGTGCCAGCAGTTACCCCCGGACAGGGTACACCGGGGAGCTGTTTTTT.

The V gene is TRBV18, the J gene TRBJ1-1; TRBD1 aligns across 11 bases. V shed 11 bases and J 8 bases; nucleotides not matched to a gene: 7. The CDR3 runs 12 residues. Per germline, CDR1 KGHSH and CDR2 LQKENI. DNA of the CDR3: TGTGCCGGGAGGACAGGGGGCGAGGAAGCTTTCTTT. Residues: CAGRTGGEEAFF. The full variable domain, with the rest looked up from reference TRBV18 and TRBJ1-1, is NAGVMQNPRHLVRRRGQEARLRCSPMKGHSHVYWYRQLPEEGLKFMVYLQKENIIDESGMPKERFSAEFPKEGPSILRIQQVVRGDSAAYFCAGRTGGEEAFFGQGTRLTVV.